The 12 T cell receptor beta chains presented below share a single source sample, sequenced in a study of CD8 T cells in ankylosing spondylitis. TCRdb fed the 5' RACE reads into MiXCR, producing one record per CDR3 protein. Seen here are some 270,000 distinct CDR3 sequences, about 18% observed once, and the top ten hold about a third. Sequencing used blood, either unsorted or a sorted T cell fraction (not recorded which). All receptors come from a male donor with ankylosing spondylitis or in good health (not recorded which).

J is TRBJ1-5 and V is TRBV6-5; no clear D gene. Trimming stripped 2 bases from V and 0 bases from J, with 5 bases between. CDR3 length: 14 amino acids. Looked up from germline, CDR1 is MNHEY and CDR2 is SVGAGI. Here the CDR3 reads CASSYGPSNQPQHF. The DNA of the CDR3 is TGTGCCAGCAGTTACGGGCCTAGCAATCAGCCCCAGCATTTT.

This clonotype was seen more than once but under ten times. V gene TRBV7-9 combines with J gene TRBJ2-7; D remains unclear. This CDR3 spans 13 amino acids. In germline, CDR1 is SEHNR, CDR2 FQNEAQ (reference sequence). V was shortened by 0 bases and J by 0 bases, with 3 bases between the two germline ends. The CDR3 here is CASSLAVSYEQYF. The CDR3 DNA sequence: TGTGCCAGCAGCTTAGCCGTCTCCTACGAGCAGTACTTC.

This CDR3 is CASSIEPGLAGGVHEQFF. CDR3 sequence (DNA): TGCGCCAGCAGCATTGAACCGGGACTAGCGGGAGGGGTGCATGAGCAGTTCTTC. The chain has TRBV5-1 and TRBJ2-1; 16 positions agree with TRBD2. CDR1 and CDR2 from the germline V gene are SGHRS and YFSETQ. Germline trimming cut 4 bases from V and 8 bases from J; bases unmatched to any gene: 12. The CDR3 is 18 residues long. The full variable domain, completed using reference TRBV5-1 and TRBJ2-1, is KAGVTQTPRYLIKTRGQQVTLSCSPISGHRSVSWYQQTPGQGLQFLFEYFSETQRNKGNFPGRFSGRQFSNSRSEMNVSTLELGDSALYLCASSIEPGLAGGVHEQFFGPGTRLTVL.

The genes are TRBV3-1 and TRBJ2-7; maybe TRBD2 (6 bases). Germline V gives CDR1 LGHDT, CDR2 YNNKEL (reference sequence). Trimming removed 4 bases at V and 0 bases at J, with 13 bases between. CDR3 length: 15 amino acids. CDR3 coding DNA: TGTGCCAGCAGCCTAACCCCGACTAGCTCCTACGAGCAGTACTTC. Translated: CASSLTPTSSYEQYF.

This clonotype was recorded a few times. This chain links TRBV12-3 or TRBV12-4 with TRBJ2-2; D is unclear. V dropped 7 bases and J dropped 6 bases, with 9 bases sitting between them. CDR3 length: 12 residues. The CDR3 reads CASKVSPGELFF. In DNA form, the CDR3 reads TGTGCCAGCAAAGTGTCCCCCGGGGAGCTGTTTTTT.

The V call is TRBV29-1, the J call TRBJ1-2, with D perhaps matching TRBD1 (5 bases). The CDR3 sequence is 12 residues long. The germline gives CDR1 SQVTM, CDR2 ANQGSEA. The V end lost 7 bases, the J end lost 7 bases, and 16 bases lay between the germline ends. The CDR3 coding sequence is TGCAGCGCCCCATCAGGGTTCGGTGGCTACACCTTC. Amino acids: CSAPSGFGGYTF.

This clonotype was detected only a few times. The chain carries TRBV25-1 and TRBJ2-1, with no clear D. The CDR3 loop spans 15 amino acids. CDR1 is MGHDK and CDR2 is SYGVNS in the germline V gene. The V end was cut by 2 bases, the J end by 10 bases, with 18 bases between. The CDR3 region is CASSEQTGLNGEQFF. The CDR3, as DNA: TGTGCCAGCAGTGAACAAACCGGGTTAAACGGAGAGCAGTTCTTC.

This clonotype was seen only a few times. The chain joins TRBV5-5 to TRBJ2-3; 9 nucleotides align to TRBD1. This CDR3 region has 16 residues. Germline assignment: CDR1 SGHKS and CDR2 YYEKEE (reference sequence). V lost 0 bases, J lost 3 bases, and 5 bases stayed unmatched. The DNA of the CDR3 is TGTGCCAGCAGCTTGGAAGGGACAGGGTATACAGATACGCAGTATTTT. Translation: CASSLEGTGYTDTQYF.

This clonotype was picked up a small number of times. The V and J genes are TRBV4-1 and TRBJ2-1; D call uncertain. The germline V gene encodes CDR1 MGHRA and CDR2 YSYEKL. Trimming stripped 0 bases from V and 9 bases from J, with 6 bases between. The CDR3 is made up of 12 amino acids. In DNA, the CDR3 is TGCGCCAGCAGCCAAGACCAGATTGAGCAGTTCTTC. It encodes CASSQDQIEQFF.

The chain recombines TRBV7-8 with TRBJ1-3; perhaps TRBD1 as D (5 bases). V was pared by 2 bases and J by 2 bases, with 10 bases between. This CDR3 comprises 15 residues. Germline V gene data show CDR1 as SGHVS and CDR2 as FQNEAQ. For the CDR3, the DNA is TGTGCCAGCAGCTTATTGGGGGGGGCTGGAAACACCATATATTTT. This translates into CASSLLGGAGNTIYF.

CDR3 bases: TGTGCCACCAGCAGAGAGGGTACCTCCTACGAGCAGTACTTC. Protein: CATSREGTSYEQYF. V usage is TRBV15 and J usage is TRBJ2-7; D is uncertain. Deletions cut 0 bases from V and 0 bases from J, with 6 bases between. This CDR3 is built from 14 residues. Germline CDR1 is LNHNV and CDR2 is YYDKDF (reference sequence). Full variable domain (missing parts from reference TRBV15 and TRBJ2-7): DAMVIQNPRYQVTQFGKPVTLSCSQTLNHNVMYWYQQKSSQAPKLLFHYYDKDFNNEADTPDNFQSRRPNTSFCFLDIRSPGLGDTAMYLCATSREGTSYEQYFGPGTRLTVT.

The chain combines TRBV29-1 with TRBJ2-3, with 7 bases matching TRBD2. Germline V gives CDR1 SQVTM, CDR2 ANQGSEA. With V trimmed by 3 bases and J by 2 bases, 5 bases remained unmatched. The CDR3 runs to 14 residues. The CDR3 region has the DNA TGCAGCGTTGACTTAAGCGGGACCACAGATACGCAGTATTTT. It codes for CSVDLSGTTDTQYF.